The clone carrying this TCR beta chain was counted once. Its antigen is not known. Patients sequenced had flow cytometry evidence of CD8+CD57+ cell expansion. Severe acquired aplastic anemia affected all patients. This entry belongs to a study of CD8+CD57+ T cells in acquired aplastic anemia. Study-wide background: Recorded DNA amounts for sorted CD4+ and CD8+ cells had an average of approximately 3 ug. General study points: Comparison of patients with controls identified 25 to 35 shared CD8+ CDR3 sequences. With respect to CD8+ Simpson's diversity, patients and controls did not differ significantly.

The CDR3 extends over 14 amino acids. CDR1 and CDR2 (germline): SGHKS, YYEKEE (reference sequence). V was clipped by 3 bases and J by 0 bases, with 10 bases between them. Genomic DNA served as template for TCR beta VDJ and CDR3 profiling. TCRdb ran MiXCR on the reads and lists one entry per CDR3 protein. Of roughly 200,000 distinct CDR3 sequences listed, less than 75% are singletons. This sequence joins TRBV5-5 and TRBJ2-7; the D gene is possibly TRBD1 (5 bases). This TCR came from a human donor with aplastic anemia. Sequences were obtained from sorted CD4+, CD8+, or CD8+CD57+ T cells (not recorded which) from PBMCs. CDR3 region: CASSSSDSSYEQYF. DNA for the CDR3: TGTGCCAGCAGCTCCTCCGACAGCTCCTACGAGCAGTACTTC.